This TCR beta chain was sequenced during a study of immune evolution from preneoplasia to lung adenocarcinoma. Study-wide findings and caveats: KRAS-mutant nodules had the highest T cell clonality.

Histologic diagnosis was independently verified by two lung pathologists. Germline CDR1 is MDHEN and CDR2 is SYDVKM. Trimming removed 1 base from V and 8 bases from J; junction bases left unmatched: 11. CDR3 size: 17 residues. The method was immunoSEQ multiplex PCR; TCRdb's version includes in-frame clones alone and lacks a portion of them. Counted here are 8,000 to 9,000 clones, roughly 80% occurring once; the ten biggest clones make up around 8.3%. The sample holds one count of this clone. Its antigen is not identified. The receptor's source is a donor aged 70 or over with lung adenocarcinoma. This rearrangement joins TRBV28 to TRBJ1-5, with 10 positions matching TRBD1. The sample consisted of FFPE minimally invasive lung adenocarcinoma tissue. The CDR3 sequence: CASSLLSTGQGKEPQHF. Written as DNA, the CDR3 is TGTGCCAGCAGTTTATTATCGACGGGACAGGGGAAGGAGCCCCAGCATTTT.